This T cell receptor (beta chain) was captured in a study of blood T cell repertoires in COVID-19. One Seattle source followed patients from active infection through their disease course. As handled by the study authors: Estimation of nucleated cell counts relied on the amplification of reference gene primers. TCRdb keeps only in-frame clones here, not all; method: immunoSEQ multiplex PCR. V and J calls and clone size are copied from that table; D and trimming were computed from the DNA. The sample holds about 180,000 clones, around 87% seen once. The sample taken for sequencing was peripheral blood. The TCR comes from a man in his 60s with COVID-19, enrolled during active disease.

This CDR3 is CASSSATGGFRYSGNTIYF. The CDR3 nucleotides are TGTGCCAGCAGCTCAGCGACAGGGGGCTTCAGATACTCTGGAAACACCATATATTTT. The rearrangement joins TRBV6-2 or TRBV6-3 to TRBJ1-3, with 10 bases aligning to TRBD1. The CDR3 sequence is 19 residues long. J was trimmed by 0 bases and V by 6 bases; bases with no gene match: 14. In germline, CDR1 is MNHEY, CDR2 SVGEGT.